The 9 T cell receptor beta chains below were found in one sample sequenced in a study of T cell changes during pregnancy in multiple sclerosis. Produced via immunoSEQ multiplex PCR; TCRdb's table is partial and in-frame only. The table shows about 55,000 clones, with approximately 90% occurring only once. This specimen consisted of CD4+ T cells from peripheral blood mononuclear cells, obtained in the first trimester of pregnancy. These receptors were collected from a female donor with multiple sclerosis, enrolled in a pregnancy study.

V usage is TRBV30 and J usage is TRBJ2-5; D might be TRBD1 (7 bases). CDR1 and CDR2 from the germline V gene are GTSNPN and SVGIG (reference sequence). V shed 4 bases and J shed 2 bases, with 11 bases lying between them. The CDR3 length is 13 residues. CDR3 sequence: CAWNQGGQETQYF. The CDR3 DNA is TGTGCCTGGAACCAGGGGGGTCAAGAGACCCAGTACTTC.

V gene TRBV5-6 combines with J gene TRBJ2-3; D uncertain. Germline CDR1 is SGHDT and CDR2 is YYEEEE. V shed 4 bases and J shed 2 bases, with 8 bases lying between them. CDR3 length: 13 amino acids. The CDR3 is CASSQRATDTQYF. The DNA of the CDR3 is TGTGCCAGCAGCCAAAGAGCCACAGATACGCAGTATTTT.

The chain employs TRBV2 and TRBJ2-3; 11 positions match TRBD2. The V gene end was trimmed by 5 bases and the J gene end by 2 bases; junction bases not matched to a gene: 3. The germline V gene has CDR1 SNHLY and CDR2 FYNNEI. CDR3 length equals 15 residues. As DNA, the CDR3 is TGTGCCAGCAGTCCGGGACTAGCGGCCACAGATACGCAGTATTTT. It yields the protein CASSPGLAATDTQYF. Looking up the rest from reference TRBV2 and TRBJ2-3 gives the full variable domain: EPEVTQTPSHQVTQMGQEVILRCVPISNHLYFYWYRQILGQKVEFLVSFYNNEISEKSEIFDDQFSVERPDGSNFTLKIRSTKLEDSAMYFCASSPGLAATDTQYFGPGTRLTVL.

The CDR3 region is CASSPGNLVGPQHF. DNA of the CDR3: TGTGCCAGCAGCCCAGGCAACCTGGTAGGGCCCCAGCATTTT. The chain recombines TRBV2 with TRBJ1-5; no firm D call. The germline CDR1 and CDR2 sequences are SNHLY and FYNNEI. V lost 6 bases and J 9 bases, leaving 18 bases between the germline ends. CDR3 length: 14 residues. Combining the CDR3 with reference TRBV2 and TRBJ1-5 gives the whole variable domain EPEVTQTPSHQVTQMGQEVILRCVPISNHLYFYWYRQILGQKVEFLVSFYNNEISEKSEIFDDQFSVERPDGSNFTLKIRSTKLEDSAMYFCASSPGNLVGPQHFGDGTRLSIL.

The gene calls are TRBV5-4 and TRBJ2-2, with no clear D. Germline CDR1 SGHNT, CDR2 YYREEE (reference sequence). V shed 2 bases and J shed 6 bases, with 8 bases lying between them. CDR3 length equals 13 residues. CDR3 protein: CASSFPQAGELFF. As DNA, the CDR3 is TGTGCCAGCAGCTTCCCCCAGGCCGGGGAGCTGTTTTTT.

The chain is built from TRBV18 and TRBJ2-7; 8 nucleotides agree with TRBD1. The CDR3 covers 13 residues. Looked up from germline, CDR1 is KGHSH and CDR2 is LQKENI. V was pared by 9 bases and J by 4 bases, with 8 bases of the junction left unmatched. In DNA, the CDR3 is TGTGCCAGACAGGGGGTCAGACCTTACGAGCAGTACTTC. This translates into CARQGVRPYEQYF.

The chain links TRBV15 to TRBJ2-3; 9 positions agree with TRBD1. This CDR3 has 15 residues. CDR1 is LNHNV and CDR2 is YYDKDF in the germline V gene (reference sequence). After removal of 1 base from V and 8 bases from J, the junction contained 7 bases not matched to a gene. CDR3 amino acids: CATSRGRQGEGTQYF. The DNA of the CDR3 is TGTGCCACCAGCAGAGGAAGACAGGGGGAAGGTACGCAGTATTTT.

The rearrangement uses TRBV18 and TRBJ2-7, with 8 bases matching TRBD1. V was pared by 2 bases and J by 6 bases, with 6 bases of the junction left unmatched. Per germline, CDR1 KGHSH and CDR2 LQKENI. The CDR3 contains 14 residues. The CDR3 region has the DNA TGTGCCAGCTCACCATCGTCCACAGGGGGCGAGCAGTACTTC. The encoded protein is CASSPSSTGGEQYF.

The chain has TRBV7-2 and TRBJ2-3, with 7 bases aligning to TRBD1. This CDR3 is 14 amino acids long. The V and J ends lost 4 bases and 6 bases, in that order; junction bases with no gene match: 7. CDR1 is SGHTA and CDR2 is FQGNSA in the germline V gene. The CDR3 DNA sequence: TGTGCCAGCAGCTCGCAGGGACAGCATGATACGCAGTATTTT. This encodes CASSSQGQHDTQYF.